This TCR beta chain was profiled in a study of cytomegalovirus exposure and HLA in healthy donors. Only in-frame clones appear in the TCRdb table, and some are missing; sequencing was by immunoSEQ multiplex PCR. The sample includes around 150,000 clones, over 80% of them seen just once. What was sequenced was PBMCs. This TCR was recovered from a man aged 30 to 39 in good health and CMV-seropositive.

The CDR3 region has the DNA TGTGCCAGCAGCTTAGAAGGCAGGGGGCAATACGAGCAGTACTTC. Translation gives CASSLEGRGQYEQYF. This chain links TRBV11-2 with TRBJ2-7; TRBD1 agrees at 8 bases. There are 15 residues in the CDR3. V shed 0 bases, J shed 4 bases, and the junction held 5 bases outside the gene matches. Germline V gene lookup returns CDR1 SGHAT and CDR2 FQNNGV.